The clone carrying this TCR beta chain was found a few times. Trimming shortened V by 2 bases and J by 2 bases, and 13 bases separated the two germline ends. From germline, CDR1 is MDHEN and CDR2 SYDVKM. The length of the CDR3 is 16 residues. MiXCR, run by TCRdb on the RT-PCR reads, gives a single entry per CDR3 protein. This table has more than 550,000 distinct CDR3 sequences, approximately 15% appearing once. This clonotype was sampled from a female donor in good health, serving as a healthy control. The rearrangement links TRBV28 to TRBJ1-3; D is ambiguous. The specimen sequenced was memory CD4+ T cells from blood. The CDR3, as DNA: TGTGCCAGCAGTTTAGACCCTCGTGGCGCTGGAAACACCATATATTTT. Its translation is CASSLDPRGAGNTIYF.